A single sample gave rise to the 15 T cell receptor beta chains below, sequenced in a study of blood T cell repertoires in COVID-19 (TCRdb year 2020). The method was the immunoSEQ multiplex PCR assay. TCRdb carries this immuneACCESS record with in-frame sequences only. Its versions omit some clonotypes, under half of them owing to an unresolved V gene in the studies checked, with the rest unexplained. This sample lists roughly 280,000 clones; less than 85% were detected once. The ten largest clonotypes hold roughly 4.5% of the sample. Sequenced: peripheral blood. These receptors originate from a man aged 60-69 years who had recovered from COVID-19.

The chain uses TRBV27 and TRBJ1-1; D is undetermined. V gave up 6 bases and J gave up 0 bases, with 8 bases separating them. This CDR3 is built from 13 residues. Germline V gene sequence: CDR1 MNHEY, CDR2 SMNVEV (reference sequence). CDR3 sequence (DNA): TGTGCCAGCAGGAAGGAGGTGAACACTGAAGCTTTCTTT. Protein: CASRKEVNTEAFF.

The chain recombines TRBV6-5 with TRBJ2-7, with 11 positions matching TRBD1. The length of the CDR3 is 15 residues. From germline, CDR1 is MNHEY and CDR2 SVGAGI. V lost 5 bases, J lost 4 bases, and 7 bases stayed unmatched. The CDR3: CASSRLGTGGYEQYF. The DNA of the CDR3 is TGTGCCAGCAGTCGACTCGGGACAGGGGGGTACGAGCAGTACTTC.

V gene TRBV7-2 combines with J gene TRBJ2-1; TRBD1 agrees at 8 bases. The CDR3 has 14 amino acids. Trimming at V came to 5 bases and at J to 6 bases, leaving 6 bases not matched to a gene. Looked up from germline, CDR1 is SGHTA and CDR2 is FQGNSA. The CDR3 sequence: CASSPWTGRNEQFF. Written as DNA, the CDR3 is TGTGCCAGCAGCCCTTGGACAGGGCGCAATGAGCAGTTCTTC.

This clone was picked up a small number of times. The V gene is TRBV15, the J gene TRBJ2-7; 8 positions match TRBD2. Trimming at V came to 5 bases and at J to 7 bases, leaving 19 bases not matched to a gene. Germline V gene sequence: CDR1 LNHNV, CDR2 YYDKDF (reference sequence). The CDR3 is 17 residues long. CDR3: CATSARGGRGPDGEQYF. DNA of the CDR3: TGTGCCACCAGCGCCCGGGGGGGCCGGGGACCAGATGGGGAGCAGTACTTC.

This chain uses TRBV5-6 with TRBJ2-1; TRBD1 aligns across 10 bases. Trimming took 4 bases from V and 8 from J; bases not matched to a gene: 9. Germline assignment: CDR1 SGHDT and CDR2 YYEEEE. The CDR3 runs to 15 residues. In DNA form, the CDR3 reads TGTGCCAGCAGCAAGCCGGGACAGGGGAGGTATGAGCAGTTCTTC. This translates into CASSKPGQGRYEQFF.

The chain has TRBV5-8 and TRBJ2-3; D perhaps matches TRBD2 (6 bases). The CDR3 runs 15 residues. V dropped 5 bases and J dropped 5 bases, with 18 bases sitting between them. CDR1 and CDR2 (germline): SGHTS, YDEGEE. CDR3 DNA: TGTGCCAGCAGGCCCTGGGGTAGCGGCCAAGATACGCAGTATTTT. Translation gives CASRPWGSGQDTQYF.

This chain's CDR3 is CASSVGGSQPQHF. DNA for the CDR3: TGTGCCAGTAGTGTAGGCGGCTCACAGCCCCAGCATTTT. The J gene is TRBJ1-5, the V gene TRBV19; D not resolved. The CDR3 runs to 13 residues. From germline, CDR1 is LNHDA and CDR2 SQIVND (reference sequence). Trimming took off 5 bases at V and 7 bases at J, with 12 bases between the two ends.

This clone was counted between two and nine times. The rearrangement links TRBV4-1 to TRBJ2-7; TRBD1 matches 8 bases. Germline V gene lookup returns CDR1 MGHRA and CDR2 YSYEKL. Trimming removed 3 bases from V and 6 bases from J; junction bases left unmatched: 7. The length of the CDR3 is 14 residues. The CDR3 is CASSQAQGAREQYF. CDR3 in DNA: TGCGCCAGCAGCCAGGCCCAGGGGGCTCGCGAGCAGTACTTC.

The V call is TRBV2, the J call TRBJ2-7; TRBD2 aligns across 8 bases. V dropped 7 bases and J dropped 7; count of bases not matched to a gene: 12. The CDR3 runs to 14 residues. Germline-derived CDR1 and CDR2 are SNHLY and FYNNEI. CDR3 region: CASTRGRLAREQYF. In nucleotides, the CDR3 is TGTGCCAGCACAAGGGGGAGACTAGCGAGGGAGCAGTACTTC.

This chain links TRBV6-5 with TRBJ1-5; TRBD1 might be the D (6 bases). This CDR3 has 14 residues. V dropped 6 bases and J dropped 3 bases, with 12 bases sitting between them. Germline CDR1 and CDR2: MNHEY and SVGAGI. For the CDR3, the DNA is TGTGCCAGCAGAGGCAGGGGCCCCAATCAGCCCCAGCATTTT. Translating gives CASRGRGPNQPQHF.

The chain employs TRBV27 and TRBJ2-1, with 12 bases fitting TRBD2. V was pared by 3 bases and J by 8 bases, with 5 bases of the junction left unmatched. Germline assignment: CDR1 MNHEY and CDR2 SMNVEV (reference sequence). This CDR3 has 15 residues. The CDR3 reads CASSLTTSGSYEQFF. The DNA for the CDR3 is TGTGCCAGCAGTTTGACGACTAGCGGGAGTTATGAGCAGTTCTTC.

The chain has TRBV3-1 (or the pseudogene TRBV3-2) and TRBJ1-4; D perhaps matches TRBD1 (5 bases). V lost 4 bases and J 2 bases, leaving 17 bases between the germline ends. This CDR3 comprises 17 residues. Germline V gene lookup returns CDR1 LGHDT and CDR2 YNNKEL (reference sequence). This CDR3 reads CASSPTWGTRTNEKLFF. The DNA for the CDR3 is TGTGCCAGCAGCCCCACGTGGGGGACTCGCACTAATGAAAAACTGTTTTTT.

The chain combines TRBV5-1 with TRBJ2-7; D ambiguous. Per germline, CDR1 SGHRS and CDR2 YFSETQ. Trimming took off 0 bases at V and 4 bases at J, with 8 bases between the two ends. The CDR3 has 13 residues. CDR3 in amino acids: CASSLEVEYEQYF. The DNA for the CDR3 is TGCGCCAGCAGCTTGGAAGTCGAGTACGAGCAGTACTTC.

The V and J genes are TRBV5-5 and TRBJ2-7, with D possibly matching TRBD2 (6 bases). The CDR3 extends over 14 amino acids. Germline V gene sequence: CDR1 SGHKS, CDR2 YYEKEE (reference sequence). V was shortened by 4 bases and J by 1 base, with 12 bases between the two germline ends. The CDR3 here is CASSPGGESYEQYF. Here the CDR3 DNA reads TGTGCCAGCAGCCCCGGCGGGGAATCCTACGAGCAGTACTTC. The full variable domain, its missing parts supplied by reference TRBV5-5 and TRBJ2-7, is DAGVTQSPTHLIKTRGQQVTLRCSPISGHKSVSWYQQVLGQGPQFIFQYYEKEERGRGNFPDRFSARQFPNYSSELNVNALLLGDSALYLCASSPGGESYEQYFGPGTRLTVT.

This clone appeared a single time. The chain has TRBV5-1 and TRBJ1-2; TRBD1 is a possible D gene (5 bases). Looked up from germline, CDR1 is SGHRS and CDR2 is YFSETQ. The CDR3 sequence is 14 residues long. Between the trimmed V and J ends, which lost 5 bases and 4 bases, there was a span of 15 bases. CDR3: CASSPSGGSYGYTF. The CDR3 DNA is TGCGCCAGCAGTCCGAGCGGGGGTAGCTATGGCTACACCTTC.